The clone carrying this T cell receptor beta chain was counted a single time. This CDR3 is built from 14 residues. Trimming stripped 2 bases from V and 7 bases from J, with 11 bases between. Per germline, CDR1 MNHEY and CDR2 SVGAGI. These data are taken from a study of shared clonotypes between healthy human individuals. Using immunoSEQ multiplex PCR, the repertoire was profiled, and TCRdb retains in-frame clones only, with some absent. The sample records more than 1.2 million clones, less than 99% being singletons. The donor population consisted of healthy HIV-negative adults with no recent acute infections or vaccinations.

The chain has TRBV6-5 and TRBJ2-2, with no clear D. Source material: naive CD4+ T cells sorted from blood. Subset specified: CD45RA+ positively selected. This TCR was recovered from a man aged 30-40 years in good health. The CDR3 sequence: CASSYPTVGGELFF. CDR3 bases: TGTGCCAGCAGTTACCCGACTGTAGGCGGGGAGCTGTTTTTT.